The clone carrying this T cell receptor beta chain showed up just a few times. The entry originates in a study of T cells in Graves' hyperthyroidism and ophthalmopathy. V was cut by 2 bases and J by 4 bases, with 20 bases left in between. The CDR3 is 17 amino acids. Germline V gives CDR1 SGHTA, CDR2 FQGNSA. Researchers amplified the TCR beta CDR3 regions from RNA transcripts. First-round RT-PCR of the TCR CDR3 relied on the HTBI primer set. A single record per CDR3 protein comes from TCRdb applying MiXCR to the multiplex PCR reads. The repertoire consists of over 700,000 distinct CDR3 sequences, with 35% to 45% occurring once and the leading ten covering approximately 8.7%.

V gene TRBV7-2 combines with J gene TRBJ2-5, with a possible D match to TRBD2 (6 bases). The sequencing input was blood. This sequence originates from a young man with Graves' hyperthyroidism. In DNA form, the CDR3 reads TGTGCCAGCAGCTTACTGGGGACTCAAAATTACCCAGAGACCCAGTACTTC. Translation gives CASSLLGTQNYPETQYF. The variable domain in full, with the rest retrieved from reference TRBV7-2 and TRBJ2-5, is GAGVSQSPSNKVTEKGKDVELRCDPISGHTALYWYRQSLGQGLEFLIYFQGNSAPDKSGLPSDRFSAERTGGSVSTLTIQRTQQEDSAVYLCASSLLGTQNYPETQYFGPGTRLLVL.